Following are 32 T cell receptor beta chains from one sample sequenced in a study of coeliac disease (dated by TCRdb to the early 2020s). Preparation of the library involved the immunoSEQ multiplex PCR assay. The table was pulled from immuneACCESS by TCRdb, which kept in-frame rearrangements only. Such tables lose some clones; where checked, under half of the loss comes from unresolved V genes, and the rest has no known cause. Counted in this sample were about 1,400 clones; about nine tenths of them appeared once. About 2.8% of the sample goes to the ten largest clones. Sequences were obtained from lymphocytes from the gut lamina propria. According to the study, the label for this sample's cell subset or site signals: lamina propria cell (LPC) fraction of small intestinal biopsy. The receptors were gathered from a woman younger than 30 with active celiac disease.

The CDR3 DNA follows: TGTGCCAGCAGCCAAGTCTCGGGGGACCCTGGGGCCAACGTCCTGACTTTC. This sequence encodes CASSQVSGDPGANVLTF. The chain carries TRBV4-2 and TRBJ2-6, with a possible D match to TRBD2 (6 bases). CDR1 and CDR2 from the germline V gene are LGHNA and YNFKEQ. Trimming stripped 1 base from V and 2 bases from J, with 12 bases between. There are 17 residues in the CDR3.

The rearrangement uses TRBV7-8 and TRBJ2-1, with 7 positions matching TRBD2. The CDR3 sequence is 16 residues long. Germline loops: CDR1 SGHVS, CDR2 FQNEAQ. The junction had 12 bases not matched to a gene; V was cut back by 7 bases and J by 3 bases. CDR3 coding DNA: TGTGCCAGCACCGAACGAGTACTAGCGCGCTACAATGAGCAGTTCTTC. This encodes CASTERVLARYNEQFF.

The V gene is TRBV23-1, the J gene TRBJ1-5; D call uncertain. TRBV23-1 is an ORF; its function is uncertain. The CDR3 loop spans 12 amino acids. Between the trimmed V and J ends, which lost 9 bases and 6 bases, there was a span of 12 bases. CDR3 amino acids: CARRRRIQPQHF. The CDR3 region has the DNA TGCGCCAGGCGGAGGAGGATTCAGCCCCAGCATTTT.

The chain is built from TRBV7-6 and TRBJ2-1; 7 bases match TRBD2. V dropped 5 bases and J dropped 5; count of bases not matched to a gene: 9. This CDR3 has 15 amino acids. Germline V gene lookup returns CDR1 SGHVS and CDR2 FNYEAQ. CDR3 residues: CASSADERGHNEQFF. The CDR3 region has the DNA TGTGCCAGCAGCGCAGACGAGCGGGGCCACAATGAGCAGTTCTTC.

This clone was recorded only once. Written as DNA, the CDR3 is TGTGCCAGCAGTCCTACCGCCAGGGCGGGAGAAAAACTGTTTTTT. Translation gives CASSPTARAGEKLFF. The V gene is TRBV28, the J gene TRBJ1-4; D possibly corresponds to TRBD1 (5 bases). Looked up from germline, CDR1 is MDHEN and CDR2 is SYDVKM. V was shortened by 5 bases and J by 8 bases, with 18 bases between the two germline ends. The CDR3 is 15 amino acids.

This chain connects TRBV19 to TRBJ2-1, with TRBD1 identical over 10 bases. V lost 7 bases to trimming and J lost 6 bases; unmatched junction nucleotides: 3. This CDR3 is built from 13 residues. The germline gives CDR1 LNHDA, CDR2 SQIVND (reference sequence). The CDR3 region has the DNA TGTGCCAGTACCCGGACAGGGGGCAATGAGCAGTTCTTC. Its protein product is CASTRTGGNEQFF.

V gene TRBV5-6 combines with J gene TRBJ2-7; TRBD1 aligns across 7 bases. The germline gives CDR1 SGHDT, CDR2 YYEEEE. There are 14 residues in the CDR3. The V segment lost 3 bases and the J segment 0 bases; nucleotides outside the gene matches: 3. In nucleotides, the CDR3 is TGTGCCAGCAGCTATTACAGGGGCTCCTACGAGCAGTACTTC. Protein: CASSYYRGSYEQYF.

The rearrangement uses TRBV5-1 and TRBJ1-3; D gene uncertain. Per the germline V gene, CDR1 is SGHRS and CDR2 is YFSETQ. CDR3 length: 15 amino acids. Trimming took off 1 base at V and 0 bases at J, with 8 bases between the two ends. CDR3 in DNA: TGCGCCAGCAGCTTGATGGGGAGCTCTGGAAACACCATATATTTT. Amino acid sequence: CASSLMGSSGNTIYF. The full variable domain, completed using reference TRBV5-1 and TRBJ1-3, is KAGVTQTPRYLIKTRGQQVTLSCSPISGHRSVSWYQQTPGQGLQFLFEYFSETQRNKGNFPGRFSGRQFSNSRSEMNVSTLELGDSALYLCASSLMGSSGNTIYFGEGSWLTVV.

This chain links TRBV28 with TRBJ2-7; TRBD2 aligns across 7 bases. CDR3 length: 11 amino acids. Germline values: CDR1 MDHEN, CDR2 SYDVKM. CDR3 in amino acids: CSRRELGEQYF. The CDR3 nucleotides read TGTAGTAGGCGGGAGCTTGGCGAGCAGTACTTC.

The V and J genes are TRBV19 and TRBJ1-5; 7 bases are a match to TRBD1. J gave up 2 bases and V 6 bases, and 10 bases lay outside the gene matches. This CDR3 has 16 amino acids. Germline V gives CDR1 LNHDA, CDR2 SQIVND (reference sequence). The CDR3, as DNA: TGTGCCAGTAGACCCAACGGAGGGGGCGGCAATCAGCCCCAGCATTTT. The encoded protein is CASRPNGGGGNQPQHF.

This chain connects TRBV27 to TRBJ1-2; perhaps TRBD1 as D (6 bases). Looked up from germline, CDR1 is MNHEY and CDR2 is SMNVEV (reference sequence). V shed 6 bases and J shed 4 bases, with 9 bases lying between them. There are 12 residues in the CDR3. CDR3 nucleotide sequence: TGTGCCAGCAGGGGGGGGGCCTATGGCTACACCTTC. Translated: CASRGGAYGYTF.

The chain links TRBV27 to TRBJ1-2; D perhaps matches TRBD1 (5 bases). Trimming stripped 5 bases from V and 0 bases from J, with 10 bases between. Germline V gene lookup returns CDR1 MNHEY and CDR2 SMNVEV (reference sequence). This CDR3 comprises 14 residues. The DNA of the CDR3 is TGTGCCAGCAGTGGGACTGCAGCTAACTATGGCTACACCTTC. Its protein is CASSGTAANYGYTF.

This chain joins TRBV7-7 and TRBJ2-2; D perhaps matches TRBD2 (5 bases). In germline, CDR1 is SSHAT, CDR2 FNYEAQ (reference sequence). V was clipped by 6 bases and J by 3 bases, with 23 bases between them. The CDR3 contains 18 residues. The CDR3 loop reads CASSDNQVGGVDTGELFF. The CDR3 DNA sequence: TGTGCCAGCAGTGATAACCAAGTAGGAGGCGTCGACACCGGGGAGCTGTTTTTT.

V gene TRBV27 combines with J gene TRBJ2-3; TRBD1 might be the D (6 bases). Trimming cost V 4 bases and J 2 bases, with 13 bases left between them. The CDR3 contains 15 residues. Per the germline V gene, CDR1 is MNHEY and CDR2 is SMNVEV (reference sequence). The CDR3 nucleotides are TGTGCCAGCAGTTCGGGACATAAGGACACAGATACGCAGTATTTT. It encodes CASSSGHKDTDTQYF.

The CDR3 loop is CASSLSGRGYTDTQYF. The CDR3 DNA is TGTGCCAGCAGCTTGTCGGGCCGGGGTTACACAGATACGCAGTATTTT. This chain uses TRBV5-6 with TRBJ2-3, with D perhaps TRBD2 (5 bases). The V end was cut by 1 base, the J end by 2 bases, with 14 bases between. The CDR3 has 16 amino acids. CDR1 is SGHDT, CDR2 YYEEEE, per germline.

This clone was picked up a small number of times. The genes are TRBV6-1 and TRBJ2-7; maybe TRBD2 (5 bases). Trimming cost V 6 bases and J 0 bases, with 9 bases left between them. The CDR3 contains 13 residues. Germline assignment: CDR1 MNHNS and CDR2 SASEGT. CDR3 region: CASSREGSYEQYF. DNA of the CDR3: TGTGCCAGCAGCCGAGAGGGCTCCTACGAGCAGTACTTC.

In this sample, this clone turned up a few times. For the CDR3, the DNA is TGTGCCATCAGTGAGTCGAGGGGACTAGCGGTGACTCGTTCCTACAATGAGCAGTTCTTC. Encoded protein: CAISESRGLAVTRSYNEQFF. The chain links TRBV10-3 to TRBJ2-1, with 11 bases lining up with TRBD2. CDR3 size: 20 residues. J was trimmed by 1 base and V by 0 bases; bases with no gene match: 11. Germline-derived CDR1 and CDR2 are ENHRY and SYGVKD.

The CDR3 sequence is CASSLPPEAFF. The DNA for the CDR3 is TGTGCCAGCAGTCTCCCCCCTGAAGCTTTCTTT. This sequence joins TRBV28 and TRBJ1-1; no clear D gene. The CDR3 covers 11 residues. The V gene's germline CDR1 is MDHEN and CDR2 SYDVKM. Trimming took 5 bases from V and 6 from J, leaving 7 bases between them.

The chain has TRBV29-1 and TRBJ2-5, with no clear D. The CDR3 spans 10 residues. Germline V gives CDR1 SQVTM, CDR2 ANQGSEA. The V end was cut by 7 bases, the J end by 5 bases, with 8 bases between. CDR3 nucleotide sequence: TGCAGCGGTCAGAAGGAGACCCAGTACTTC. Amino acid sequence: CSGQKETQYF.

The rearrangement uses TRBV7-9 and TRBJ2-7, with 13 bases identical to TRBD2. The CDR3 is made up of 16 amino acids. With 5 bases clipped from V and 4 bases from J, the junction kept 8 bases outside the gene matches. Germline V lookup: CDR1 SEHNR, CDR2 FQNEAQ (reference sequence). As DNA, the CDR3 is TGTGCCAGCAGCCCCCGACTAGCGGGGGGTTTGTACGAGCAGTACTTC. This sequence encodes CASSPRLAGGLYEQYF.

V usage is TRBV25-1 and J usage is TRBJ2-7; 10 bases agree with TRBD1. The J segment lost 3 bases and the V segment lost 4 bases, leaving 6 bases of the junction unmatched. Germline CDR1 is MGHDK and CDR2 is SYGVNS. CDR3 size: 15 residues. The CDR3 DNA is TGTGCCAGCAGTGCCCGGGACAGGGGAAACTACGAGCAGTACTTC. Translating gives CASSARDRGNYEQYF.

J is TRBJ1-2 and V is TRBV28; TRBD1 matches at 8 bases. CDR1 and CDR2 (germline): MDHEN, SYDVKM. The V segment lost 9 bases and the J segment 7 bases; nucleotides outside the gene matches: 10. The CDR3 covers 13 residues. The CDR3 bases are TGTGCCAGTATCACTGCAGGGGGCAGTGGCTACACCTTC. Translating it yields CASITAGGSGYTF.

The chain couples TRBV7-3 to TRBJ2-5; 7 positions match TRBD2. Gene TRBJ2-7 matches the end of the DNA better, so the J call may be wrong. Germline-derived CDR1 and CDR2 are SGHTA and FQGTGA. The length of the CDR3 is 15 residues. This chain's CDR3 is CASSKAGGSNYEQYF. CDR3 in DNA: TGTGCCAGCAGCAAGGCCGGCGGGAGTAACTACGAGCAGTACTTC.

The CDR3 protein is CSASDPGGQYF. Written as DNA, the CDR3 is TGCAGTGCCTCTGACCCCGGGGGGCAGTACTTC. The V gene is TRBV20-1, the J gene TRBJ2-7; a weak D match, TRBD2 (6 bases). The CDR3 is 11 amino acids. The ends were cut back, 6 bases at V and 9 bases at J, with 15 bases in the middle. Germline assignment: CDR1 DFQATT and CDR2 SNEGSKA (reference sequence).

Written as DNA, the CDR3 is TGTGCCAGCAGTCTCCCCGTGGGGGGAGCCGCTGGAAACACCATATATTTT. This codes for CASSLPVGGAAGNTIYF. The gene calls are TRBV28 and TRBJ1-3, with a tentative D call TRBD1 (5 bases). The CDR3 has 17 residues. Trimming pared 5 bases from V and 2 bases from J, leaving 19 bases between. Germline assignment: CDR1 MDHEN and CDR2 SYDVKM.

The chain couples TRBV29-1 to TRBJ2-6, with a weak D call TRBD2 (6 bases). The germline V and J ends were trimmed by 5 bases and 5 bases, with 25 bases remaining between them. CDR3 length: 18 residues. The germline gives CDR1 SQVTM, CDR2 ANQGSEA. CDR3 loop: CSVLWPLALQSRANVLTF. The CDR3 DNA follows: TGCAGCGTTCTCTGGCCACTAGCATTACAAAGTCGGGCCAACGTCCTGACTTTC.

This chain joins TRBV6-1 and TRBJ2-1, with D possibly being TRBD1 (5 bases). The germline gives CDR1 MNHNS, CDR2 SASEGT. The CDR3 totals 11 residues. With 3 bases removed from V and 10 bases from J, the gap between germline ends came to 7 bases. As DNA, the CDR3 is TGTGCCAGCAGTGAGTACAGGGAGCAGTTCTTC. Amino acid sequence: CASSEYREQFF.

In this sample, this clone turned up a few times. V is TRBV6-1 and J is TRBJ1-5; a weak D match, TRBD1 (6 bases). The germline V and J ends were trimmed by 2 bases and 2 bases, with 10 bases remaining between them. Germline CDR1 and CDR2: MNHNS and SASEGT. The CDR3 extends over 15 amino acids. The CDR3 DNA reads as TGTGCCAGCAGTGAAAGGGGGGGCGGCAATCAGCCCCAGCATTTT. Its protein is CASSERGGGNQPQHF.

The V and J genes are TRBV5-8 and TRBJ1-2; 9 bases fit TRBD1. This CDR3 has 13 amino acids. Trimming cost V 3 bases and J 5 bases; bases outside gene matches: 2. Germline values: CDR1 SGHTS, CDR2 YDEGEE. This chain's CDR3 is CASSWGTGYGYTF. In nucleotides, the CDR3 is TGTGCCAGCAGCTGGGGGACAGGGTATGGCTACACCTTC.

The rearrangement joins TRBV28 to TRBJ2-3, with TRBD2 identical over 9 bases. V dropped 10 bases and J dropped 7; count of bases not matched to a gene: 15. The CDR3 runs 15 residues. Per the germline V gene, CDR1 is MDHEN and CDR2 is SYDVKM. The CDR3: CATSISSGAPHTQYF. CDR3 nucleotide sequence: TGTGCCACCTCTATTTCTAGCGGGGCCCCACATACGCAGTATTTT.

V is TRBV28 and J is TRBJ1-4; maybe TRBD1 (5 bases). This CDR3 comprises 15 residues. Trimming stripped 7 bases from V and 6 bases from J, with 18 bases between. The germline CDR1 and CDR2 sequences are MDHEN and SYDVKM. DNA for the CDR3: TGTGCCAGCACCCCCATCAGGGAGGGCGATGAAAAACTGTTTTTT. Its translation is CASTPIREGDEKLFF.

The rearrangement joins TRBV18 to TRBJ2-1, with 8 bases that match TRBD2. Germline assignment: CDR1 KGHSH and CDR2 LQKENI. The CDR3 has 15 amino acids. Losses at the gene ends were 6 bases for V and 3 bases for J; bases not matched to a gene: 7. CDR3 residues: CASSPIAGIYNEQFF. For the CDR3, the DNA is TGTGCCAGCTCCCCCATAGCGGGAATCTACAATGAGCAGTTCTTC.